The table lists the clone carrying this T cell receptor (beta chain) with a few counts. A junction boundary mismatches the germline segment, possibly from a read error. With template switching, a universal primer site was added, and the cDNA carried unique molecular identifiers. Via MiXCR, TCRdb re-called the 5' RACE reads, giving one row per CDR3 protein. Here the sample spans a few hundred thousand distinct CDR3 sequences, 9.5% to 15% being singletons. The data originate from a study of identical twins. The germline V gene encodes CDR1 MDHEN and CDR2 SYDVKM. This CDR3 region has 15 residues. The same data also went into a second study, on yellow fever vaccine responses in identical twins.

The chain is built from TRBV28 and TRBJ2-3, with D possibly matching TRBD2 (5 bases). The specimen sequenced was memory (CD45RO+) T cells sorted from blood. This sequence was found in a woman between 18 and 29 years old in good health. The CDR3 here is CASLPSGGNTNTQYF. In DNA form, the CDR3 reads TGTGCCAGTCTTCCCTCCGGAGGAAACACAAATACGCAGTATTTT.